Listed below are T cell receptor beta chains from one sample, sequenced in a study of graft-versus-host responses after intestinal transplantation. Repertoires were generated with immunoSEQ multiplex PCR, while TCRdb's copy carries only in-frame clones and drops some. The table shows fewer than 85,000 clones, with over 75% occurring only once. No antigen has been assigned to these receptors. Sequences were derived from unstimulated CD4+ T cells sorted from spleen or lymph node cells, sampled before transplant. The receptors stem from a human donor who was the organ donor for an intestinal transplant. CDR3s include the opening cysteine and the closing phenylalanine or tryptophan.

V: TRBV5-6
J: TRBJ1-4
CDR3: CASSQTGEEEKLFF

V: TRBV28
J: TRBJ2-5
CDR3: CASSFGDRGETQYF

V: TRBV28
J: TRBJ2-5
CDR3: CASTGVSGGGKTQYF

V: TRBV20-1
J: TRBJ2-1
CDR3: CSARDRTEQFF

V: TRBV12-2
J: TRBJ1-4
CDR3: CASRPGTGGRPGEKLFF

V: TRBV29-1
J: TRBJ2-5
CDR3: CSFRGGQETQYF

V: TRBV30
J: TRBJ2-5
CDR3: CAWSVRGETQYF

V: TRBV5-4
J: TRBJ1-5
CDR3: CASSGPGQPQHF

V: TRBV7-2
J: TRBJ2-1
CDR3: CASSPFQGRAYNEQFF

V: TRBV2
J: TRBJ2-2
CDR3: CASTRDRNTGELFF

V: TRBV28
J: TRBJ2-1
CDR3: CASSSPGRSYNEQFF

V: TRBV9
J: TRBJ1-2
CDR3: CASSVAPGTSYGYTF

V: TRBV4-2
J: TRBJ1-5
CDR3: CASSQDGGRGEVQPQHF

V: TRBV19
J: TRBJ1-5
CDR3: CASRTDPRGPQHF

V: TRBV19
J: TRBJ1-5
CDR3: CASRSGWDQPQHF

V: TRBV15
J: TRBJ1-2
CDR3: CATSRDLRGTHPYGYTF

V: TRBV5-6
J: TRBJ1-1
CDR3: CASSPPTPNTEAFF